The source of this T cell receptor (beta chain) is a study of T cells in localized non-small cell lung cancer (dated by TCRdb to 2019 to 2021). For context, the study as a whole: T cell repertoires of approximately 250 early-stage NSCLC patients were analyzed, with tumors being compared against uninvolved tumor-adjacent lungs. The cohort was made up of some 240 treatment-naive NSCLC patients whose localized lung tumors had been resected. NSCLC patients had a mean age of roughly 69 years, and 129 were male and nearly 110 female. Here is what the overall study found, with its caveats: Of the top 100 tumor clones, a median of roughly 57 were detected in paired uninvolved adjacent lung; about 28 were also among that lung's top 100. The highest T cell clonality was observed in uninvolved tumor-adjacent lung, where clonality exceeded that of tumor, suggesting that antigenic responses were more focused in uninvolved tumor-adjacent lung. Multi-region tumor sequencing was not performed, so intratumor heterogeneity could not be excluded. Longer overall survival was associated with higher T cell density in blood, whereas shorter survival was associated with higher clonality in adjacent lung. Because the study design was exploratory, TCR variables were selected using unadjusted p-values without false-discovery rate correction.

Regarding this clone: Its antigen has not been determined. Nothing much larger sits one base from this clone, and base qualities are not available.

The immunoSEQ Assay was used to sequence TCR beta CDR3 regions from DNA. In the source study's methods: To compute T cell density, TCR beta template counts were normalized to usable DNA, which was estimated by amplifying housekeeping genes. Richness was estimated with the preseqR package, extrapolating to 400,000 templates for PBMC samples and 120,000 templates for tissue samples. Clonality was calculated as one minus Pielou's evenness. Differential abundance testing on productive amino-acid clonotypes, with a minimum total count of 5 and an alpha of 0.1, was used to identify tissue-enriched TCRs. The Jaccard Index and the Morisita Overlap Index were used to measure repertoire overlap between compartments. GLIPH grouped TCR beta CDR3s together with public tetramer-defined viral CDR3s, and a viral motif had to include at least three viral sequences and show V-gene enrichment. This is the immuneACCESS table as TCRdb keeps it, with only in-frame sequences that have V and J called. A part of the clones is gone; compared with another copy, unresolved V genes explain less than half, and the rest is unexplained. From that table come the V and J calls and clone size; the DNA was used to work out D and trimming. The sample table records around 41,000 clones; 86% of these occur just once. The top ten clonotypes cover about 6.6% of the sample.

At diagnosis, tumor, uninvolved tumor-adjacent lung and peripheral blood were collected and then preserved as a mix of FFPE and fresh-frozen material. For TCR repertoire profiling, blood samples were analyzed as peripheral blood mononuclear cells. The CDR3 contains 13 residues, cysteine and phenylalanine counted. Only the CDR3 portion is preserved as DNA: 39 bases, with reading frame beginning at the first base. CDR1 and CDR2 are drawn from the germline V gene: SGHRS, YFSETQ. The germline V end is reduced by 4 bases and the J end by 4 bases; junction bases left unmatched: 3. The TCR originated in a woman aged 18 to 55 with stage III lung adenocarcinoma. In this chain, TRBV5-1 is recombined with TRBJ1-1; TRBD1 lines up with 8 middle nucleotides. This sample comprised peripheral blood, obtained before any cancer treatment. The DNA reads as follows: TGCGCCAGCAGCCCAGGACAGGGCACTGAAGCTTTCTTT. Translated, this gives CASSPGQGTEAFF.